Listed here are 27 T cell receptor beta chains from one sample, sequenced in a study of blood T cell repertoires in COVID-19. Libraries were prepared by immunoSEQ multiplex PCR; TCRdb keeps only in-frame clonotypes and omits some of them. The sample records about 270,000 clones, 88% being singletons. What was sequenced was PBMCs or T cells enriched from blood (not recorded which). The receptors derive from a woman in her fifties or sixties who had recovered from COVID-19.

In its sample, this clone was seen once. The rearrangement joins TRBV28 to TRBJ2-3; a weak D match, TRBD1 (6 bases). Per the germline V gene, CDR1 is MDHEN and CDR2 is SYDVKM. The ends were cut back, 2 bases at V and 3 bases at J, with 15 bases in the middle. The CDR3 has 16 amino acids. In DNA, the CDR3 is TGTGCCAGCAGTTTAACCAGGGGTCCCATGACAGATACGCAGTATTTT. Translated: CASSLTRGPMTDTQYF.

J is TRBJ1-2 and V is TRBV28, with a possible D match to TRBD1 (5 bases). Between the trimmed V and J ends, which lost 2 bases and 8 bases, there was a span of 15 bases. Germline V gives CDR1 MDHEN, CDR2 SYDVKM. The CDR3 spans 14 residues. The CDR3 DNA follows: TGTGCCAGCAGTTTACCCACCCTGGACAAGGGCTACACCTTC. Translated, it gives CASSLPTLDKGYTF.

V usage is TRBV29-1 and J usage is TRBJ1-1; TRBD1 matches at 7 bases. V gave up 6 bases and J gave up 8 bases; unmatched junction bases: 3. Germline loops: CDR1 SQVTM, CDR2 ANQGSEA. This CDR3 is 10 amino acids long. In nucleotides, the CDR3 is TGCAGCGTAAAGGACAGGGAAGCTTTCTTT. Its protein is CSVKDREAFF.

V and J are TRBV18 and TRBJ1-2, with D unresolved. Germline values: CDR1 KGHSH, CDR2 LQKENI. CDR3 length: 13 amino acids. V lost 3 bases to trimming and J lost 3 bases, with 8 bases between them. In DNA, the CDR3 is TGTGCCAGCTCACCCTCAGAATACTATGGCTACACCTTC. This translates into CASSPSEYYGYTF.

The V call is TRBV5-4, the J call TRBJ2-2; 10 bases match TRBD1. The V gene's germline CDR1 is SGHNT and CDR2 YYREEE (reference sequence). The CDR3 consists of 14 residues. V shed 2 bases, J shed 8 bases, and the junction held 3 bases outside the gene matches. CDR3 nucleotide sequence: TGTGCCAGCAGCTTTGACAGGGGGCTAGGGGAGCTGTTTTTT. The encoded protein is CASSFDRGLGELFF.

The chain links TRBV7-9 to TRBJ2-1; 8 bases are shared with TRBD2. Trimming at V came to 7 bases and at J to 2 bases, leaving 7 bases not matched to a gene. Germline loops: CDR1 SEHNR, CDR2 FQNEAQ (reference sequence). This CDR3 comprises 15 residues. The CDR3 protein is CASITGLDPYNEQFF. Written as DNA, the CDR3 is TGTGCCAGCATTACGGGACTAGATCCCTACAATGAGCAGTTCTTC.

The chain carries TRBV5-5 and TRBJ1-4; D not certain. The V end was cut by 4 bases, the J end by 8 bases, with 15 bases between. From germline, CDR1 is SGHKS and CDR2 YYEKEE (reference sequence). The CDR3 covers 14 residues. The CDR3 bases are TGTGCCAGCAGCCTGGGTGCGGTTTGGGAAAAACTGTTTTTT. This translates into CASSLGAVWEKLFF.

This sequence joins TRBV2 and TRBJ1-1; D possibly corresponds to TRBD1 (5 bases). The CDR3 sequence is 15 residues long. Trimming left V 6 bases short and J 0 bases short, with 14 bases between. Germline V gene data show CDR1 as SNHLY and CDR2 as FYNNEI. The CDR3 region has the DNA TGTGCCAGCAGCGGTGGGGGGGGACTGAACACTGAAGCTTTCTTT. Protein: CASSGGGGLNTEAFF. Full variable domain (remainder filled in from reference TRBV2 and TRBJ1-1): EPEVTQTPSHQVTQMGQEVILRCVPISNHLYFYWYRQILGQKVEFLVSFYNNEISEKSEIFDDQFSVERPDGSNFTLKIRSTKLEDSAMYFCASSGGGGLNTEAFFGQGTRLTVV.

A word on this clone: The same CDR3 can be traced to other DNA sequences in this sample. The rearrangement links TRBV5-1 to TRBJ1-6; TRBD1 agrees at 8 bases. In germline, CDR1 is SGHRS, CDR2 YFSETQ. Unmatched junction bases numbered 2, after V lost 4 bases and J lost 5 bases. The CDR3 runs to 14 residues. The CDR3, as DNA: TGCGCCAGCAGCCGGACAGGGAATAATTCACCCCTCCACTTT. Translation: CASSRTGNNSPLHF.

This clone was detected only a few times. The rearrangement joins TRBV6-6 to TRBJ2-2; TRBD2 matches at 7 bases. Germline V gene lookup returns CDR1 MNHNY and CDR2 SVGAGI (reference sequence). CDR3 length equals 13 residues. V trimming: 2 bases; J trimming: 6 bases; junction bases outside the gene matches: 0. The CDR3: CASSYAGAGELFF. As DNA, the CDR3 is TGTGCCAGCAGTTACGCGGGGGCCGGGGAGCTGTTTTTT.

The chain links TRBV6-5 to TRBJ1-5; D is perhaps TRBD1 (6 bases). CDR1 is MNHEY and CDR2 is SVGAGI in the germline V gene. With 6 bases removed from V and 4 bases from J, the gap between germline ends came to 16 bases. CDR3 length: 15 residues. DNA for the CDR3: TGTGCCAGCAGCCGAAACAGGGACCCAAATCAGCCCCAGCATTTT. Protein: CASSRNRDPNQPQHF.

V usage is TRBV21-1 and J usage is TRBJ2-1; the table calls TRBD2, which could not be checked here. TRBV21-1 constitutes a pseudogene. The CDR3 length is 13 residues. CDR3 sequence: CASSNTAGDGQFF. CDR3 nucleotides: TGTGCCAGCAGCAATACAGCGGGAGACGGGCAGTTCTTC.

The chain is built from TRBV5-4 and TRBJ1-2; D uncertain. The V end was cut by 3 bases, the J end by 0 bases, with 6 bases between. CDR1 is SGHNT and CDR2 is YYREEE in the germline V gene (reference sequence). This CDR3 has 13 amino acids. Here the CDR3 DNA reads TGTGCCAGCAGCTCGAGGTCTAACTATGGCTACACCTTC. Its translation: CASSSRSNYGYTF.

V gene TRBV4-3 combines with J gene TRBJ2-3; a possible D gene is TRBD2 (6 bases). Germline V gene data show CDR1 as LGHNA and CDR2 as YSLEER. The CDR3 extends over 15 amino acids. V was pared by 2 bases and J by 6 bases, with 15 bases between. The CDR3 loop is CASSQRLDRADTQYF. The CDR3 nucleotides are TGCGCCAGCAGCCAAAGACTAGACAGAGCGGATACGCAGTATTTT.

This chain uses TRBV9 with TRBJ2-3; 7 bases align to TRBD1. V trimming: 4 bases; J trimming: 3 bases; junction bases outside the gene matches: 8. The germline V gene encodes CDR1 SGDLS and CDR2 YYNGEE. CDR3 length: 15 amino acids. For the CDR3, the DNA is TGTGCCAGCAGCAGTGACAGGGTCGGGACAGATACGCAGTATTTT. This encodes CASSSDRVGTDTQYF. Full variable domain (remainder filled in from reference TRBV9 and TRBJ2-3): DSGVTQTPKHLITATGQRVTLRCSPRSGDLSVYWYQQSLDQGLQFLIQYYNGEERAKGNILERFSAQQFPDLHSELNLSSLELGDSALYFCASSSDRVGTDTQYFGPGTRLTVL.

V and J are TRBV28 and TRBJ1-6; 8 bases are shared with TRBD1. The CDR3 runs to 15 residues. Trimming took 6 bases from V and 12 from J; bases not matched to a gene: 13. The germline CDR1 and CDR2 sequences are MDHEN and SYDVKM. The CDR3 sequence: CASSQPGTGPRPLHF. In nucleotides, the CDR3 is TGTGCCAGCAGCCAACCCGGGACAGGACCGCGACCCCTCCACTTT.

The CDR3 here is CASSTRSGEAFF. CDR3 bases: TGTGCCAGTAGTACCCGCTCCGGTGAAGCTTTCTTT. The rearrangement links TRBV19 to TRBJ1-1; D gene uncertain. The V and J ends lost 4 bases and 7 bases respectively, with 10 bases between them. This CDR3 is built from 12 residues. Looked up from germline, CDR1 is LNHDA and CDR2 is SQIVND (reference sequence).

This clone was counted once. The chain carries TRBV5-4 and TRBJ1-3; D is unresolved. The V and J ends lost 4 bases and 2 bases respectively, with 13 bases between them. CDR1 SGHNT and CDR2 YYREEE come from the germline V gene (reference sequence). The CDR3 contains 15 residues. The CDR3 nucleotides are TGTGCCAGCAGCCCCGGAAGCGACGCTGGAAACACCATATATTTT. It is translated as CASSPGSDAGNTIYF.

V is TRBV11-2 and J is TRBJ1-6; D not certain. Germline-derived CDR1 and CDR2 are SGHAT and FQNNGV. Between the trimmed V and J ends, which lost 3 bases and 7 bases, there was a span of 10 bases. The CDR3 is made up of 14 amino acids. The CDR3 region is CASSFGIANSPLHF. For the CDR3, the DNA is TGTGCCAGCAGCTTCGGTATTGCGAATTCACCCCTCCACTTT. The variable domain in full, with the rest retrieved from reference TRBV11-2 and TRBJ1-6, is EAGVAQSPRYKIIEKRQSVAFWCNPISGHATLYWYQQILGQGPKLLIQFQNNGVVDDSQLPKDRFSAERLKGVDSTLKIQPAKLEDSAVYLCASSFGIANSPLHFGNGTRLTVT.

The chain is built from TRBV9 and TRBJ1-1; the match to TRBD1 covers 8 bases. The CDR3 is made up of 15 amino acids. J gave up 4 bases and V 2 bases, and 7 bases lay outside the gene matches. The V gene's germline CDR1 is SGDLS and CDR2 YYNGEE. CDR3 residues: CASSVGQVGSTEAFF. CDR3 nucleotide sequence: TGTGCCAGCAGCGTGGGACAGGTTGGTAGCACTGAAGCTTTCTTT. The variable domain in full, completed from reference TRBV9 and TRBJ1-1, reads DSGVTQTPKHLITATGQRVTLRCSPRSGDLSVYWYQQSLDQGLQFLIQYYNGEERAKGNILERFSAQQFPDLHSELNLSSLELGDSALYFCASSVGQVGSTEAFFGQGTRLTVV.

The rearrangement uses TRBV7-9 and TRBJ2-7; a possible D gene is TRBD2 (5 bases). The CDR3 consists of 15 residues. The germline gives CDR1 SEHNR, CDR2 FQNEAQ (reference sequence). Between the trimmed V and J ends, which lost 1 base and 0 bases, there was a span of 10 bases. DNA of the CDR3: TGTGCCAGCAGCTTAGAAAAGCGGAGCTCCTACGAGCAGTACTTC. It yields the protein CASSLEKRSSYEQYF.

This clone was seen a single time. The chain combines TRBV5-4 with TRBJ2-3; TRBD2 matches 13 bases. V was pared by 0 bases and J by 6 bases, with 7 bases of the junction left unmatched. CDR3 size: 17 residues. Per the germline V gene, CDR1 is SGHNT and CDR2 is YYREEE (reference sequence). Here the CDR3 reads CASSLGTSGRAPDTQYF. The CDR3 DNA sequence: TGTGCCAGCAGCTTGGGTACTAGCGGGAGGGCCCCCGATACGCAGTATTTT.

This clone was recorded once. The chain uses TRBV5-6 and TRBJ2-6; D is possibly TRBD2 (6 bases). CDR3 length: 18 residues. Trimming left V 1 base short and J 4 bases short, with 18 bases between. CDR1 SGHDT and CDR2 YYEEEE come from the germline V gene. The chain's CDR3 is CASSLSGGGDYGANVLTF. CDR3 nucleotides: TGTGCCAGCAGCTTGTCTGGGGGAGGAGACTACGGGGCCAACGTCCTGACTTTC.

This chain uses TRBV28 with TRBJ1-3, with D unclear. V gave up 6 bases and J gave up 11 bases, with 14 bases separating them. This CDR3 has 12 amino acids. Germline CDR1 and CDR2: MDHEN and SYDVKM. This CDR3 is CASSVASDSIYF. DNA of the CDR3: TGTGCCAGCAGCGTGGCCTCTGACTCCATATATTTT.

CDR3 sequence: CASSQETESTDTQYF. The CDR3 DNA reads as TGTGCCAGCAGCCAAGAGACGGAGAGCACAGATACGCAGTATTTT. This chain joins TRBV4-2 and TRBJ2-3; D gene unclear. CDR1 and CDR2 (germline): LGHNA, YNFKEQ. The CDR3 is 15 amino acids. The V and J ends lost 0 bases and 0 bases respectively, with 7 bases between them.

The chain recombines TRBV10-2 with TRBJ1-2; maybe TRBD1 (5 bases). CDR1 is WSHSY, CDR2 SAAADI, per germline. Trimming took off 2 bases at V and 1 base at J, with 26 bases between the two ends. This CDR3 has 20 amino acids. The CDR3 DNA reads as TGCGCCAGCAGTGAGAGGGGATTAGGCGGACATACCTCCAATAACTATGGCTACACCTTC. Its translation: CASSERGLGGHTSNNYGYTF.

The chain recombines TRBV4-3 with TRBJ2-1, with 8 bases identical to TRBD2. Germline CDR1 is LGHNA and CDR2 is YSLEER. The ends lost 2 bases at V and 7 bases at J; junction bases unmatched: 13. This CDR3 is 17 amino acids long. CDR3 sequence: CASSQKRLAGPLNEQFF. In nucleotides, the CDR3 is TGCGCCAGCAGCCAAAAACGCCTAGCGGGCCCTCTAAATGAGCAGTTCTTC.